These T cell receptor beta chains were read from a single sample in a study of vaccination effects on CD4 cells after COVID-19. TCRdb's table, derived via immunoSEQ multiplex PCR, lists solely in-frame clones and lacks some. The sample carries more than 20,000 clones, around 66% recorded once. No antigen has been identified for these receptors. The input for sequencing was CD4+ T cells from PBMCs cultured with SARS-CoV-2 spike peptides, taken before COVID-19 vaccination. The source of these receptors is a human donor who had a prior SARS-CoV-2 infection. Both conserved end residues are part of each CDR3. Fields, in order: J gene, clone size, V gene, D gene, CDR3 DNA, CDR3 protein. A D gene is named only where the DNA matches it firmly. Clone size is stated in some rows and not others, as once, few, many or a class when expanded.

>TRBJ2-7|NA|TRBV7-6|NA
TGTGCCAGCAGCTGGGGGGGGACAAAGACGGAAGAGCAGTACTTC
CASSWGGTKTEEQYF
>TRBJ2-7|NA|TRBV3-1/TRBV3-2|TRBD2
TGTGCCAGCACCCAAGGACTAGCGGGGGGGCTCTACGAGCAGTACTTC
CASTQGLAGGLYEQYF
>TRBJ1-1|NA|TRBV6-6|NA
TGTGCCAGCACTTCGGGGGGCTTTACTGAAGCTTTCTTT
CASTSGGFTEAFF
>TRBJ2-7|medium-sized|TRBV5-7|NA
TGTGCCAGCAGCCCCAAGCGGATTTCCTACGAGCAGTACTTC
CASSPKRISYEQYF
>TRBJ1-4|NA|TRBV10-3|NA
TGTGCCATCAGTGAGGGTGTGGAAAAACTGTTTTTT
CAISEGVEKLFF
>TRBJ1-5|once|TRBV7-2|NA
TGTGCCAGCAGCTTAGTAGGCGGGGGCAATCAGCCCCAGCATTTT
CASSLVGGGNQPQHF
>TRBJ2-3|NA|TRBV10-3|TRBD2
TGTGCCATTCAGCGGGGCGCTAGCACAGATACGCAGTATTTT
CAIQRGASTDTQYF
>TRBJ1-6|NA|TRBV6-5|NA
TGTGCCAGCAGTTACTCGACTTACGGGGGAAGTTCACCCCTCCACTTT
CASSYSTYGGSSPLHF
>TRBJ1-5|NA|TRBV6-5|TRBD1
TGTGCCAGCAGAGGGCAGGGGGGTCAGCCCCAGCATTTT
CASRGQGGQPQHF
>TRBJ2-1|NA|TRBV13|TRBD1
TGTGCCAGCAGCGGACCGGGACAGCGAGTTGAGTTCTTC
CASSGPGQRVEFF
>TRBJ2-7|NA|TRBV5-1|TRBD1
TGCGCCAGCAGCCTAACGGGACAGTTCTCCTACGAGCAGTACTTC
CASSLTGQFSYEQYF
>TRBJ2-7|few|TRBV27|TRBD1
TGTGCCAGCAAAAGGACAGGTCACGACGAGCAGTACTTC
CASKRTGHDEQYF
>TRBJ2-5|NA|TRBV9|NA
TGTGCCAGCAGCGTAGAGCCAGCCCACGCCGCGGGGACCCAGTACTTC
CASSVEPAHAAGTQYF
>TRBJ2-3|NA|TRBV5-1|TRBD2
TGCGCCAGCAGCCGTTCCCCGCTAGCGGGGGGGACCACAGATACGCAGTATTTT
CASSRSPLAGGTTDTQYF
>TRBJ2-6|NA|TRBV19|NA
TGTGCCAGTAGTGCACAGGGCTCTGGGGCCAACGTCCTGACTTTC
CASSAQGSGANVLTF
>TRBJ1-4|NA|TRBV7-2|TRBD1
TGTGCCAGCAGCTTCAGACAGGGGGAAAAACTGTTTTTT
CASSFRQGEKLFF
>TRBJ2-1|NA|TRBV3-1/TRBV3-2|NA
TGTGCCAGCAGCCTTCGTCTCGATGAGCAGTTCTTC
CASSLRLDEQFF
>TRBJ2-3|NA|TRBV2|NA
TGTGCCAGCAGTGAAGAGGGATTCACAGATACGCAGTATTTT
CASSEEGFTDTQYF
>TRBJ1-6|NA|TRBV18|NA
TGTGCCAGCTCACCCGGGGATTCACCCCTCCACTTT
CASSPGDSPLHF
>TRBJ2-1|NA|TRBV19|NA
TGTGCCAGTGGGCCTAGGATCAATGAGCAGTTCTTC
CASGPRINEQFF
>TRBJ2-7|few|TRBV5-4|NA
TGTGCCAGCAGCCGGGGAGGGGACAGCTACGAGCAGTACTTC
CASSRGGDSYEQYF
>TRBJ1-2|once|TRBV19|NA
TGTGCCAGTAGTATACAGACAGCCTATTCGGGTGGCTACACCTTC
CASSIQTAYSGGYTF
>TRBJ2-2|NA|TRBV11-3|NA
TGTGCCAGCAGCCCGCCTGACCGCGGGGAGCTGTTTTTT
CASSPPDRGELFF
>TRBJ2-5|NA|TRBV30|TRBD1
TGTGCCTCCTGGGGCGGACAGGGAGGAACCGAGACCCAGTACTTC
CASWGGQGGTETQYF
>TRBJ2-3|NA|TRBV9|NA
TGTGCCAGCAGCGTAGCTAGCCGGGCAGATACGCAGTATTTT
CASSVASRADTQYF
>TRBJ1-2|NA|TRBV1|NA
TGCACCAGCAACACCAGGGGATATGGCTACACCTTC
CTSNTRGYGYTF
>TRBJ2-5|NA|TRBV25-1|TRBD2
TGTGCCAGCAGTGGGGGTTTAGCGGGGAACCAAGAGACCCAGTACTTC
CASSGGLAGNQETQYF
>TRBJ1-2|NA|TRBV6-5|NA
TGTGCCAGCAGAAGACAGGAGAACTATGGCTACACCTTC
CASRRQENYGYTF
>TRBJ2-1|few|TRBV27|TRBD2
TGTGCCAGCAGTTTTAGTCTAGCGGGAGGGTGGCACAATGAGCAGTTCTTC
CASSFSLAGGWHNEQFF
>TRBJ2-3|NA|TRBV11-3|NA
TGTGCCAGCAGCTCAGGACCCGACCGGGACTTCTTAACAGATACGCAGTATTTT
CASSSGPDRDFLTDTQYF
>TRBJ2-7|few|TRBV11-3|NA
TGTGCCAGCAGCTTTTCGGCCTCCTACGAGCAGTACTTC
CASSFSASYEQYF
>TRBJ2-3|NA|TRBV5-5|NA
TGTGCCAGCAGCTTGGTTGGAACAGATACGCAGTATTTT
CASSLVGTDTQYF
>TRBJ2-6|NA|TRBV6-2/TRBV6-3|NA
TGTGCCAGCAGTTACGAACCCTCTGGGGCCAACGTCCTGACTTTC
CASSYEPSGANVLTF
>TRBJ2-1|NA|TRBV7-9|TRBD2
TGTGCCAGCAGCCTCCTGTCCAGCGGGGGGAAGCAGTTCTTC
CASSLLSSGGKQFF
>TRBJ2-7|NA|TRBV12-5|TRBD2
TGTGCTAGTGGTTTGGCTTGGACTAGCGGGAGGGCCCGGGAGCAGTACTTC
CASGLAWTSGRAREQYF
>TRBJ1-2|NA|TRBV18|TRBD1
TGTGCCAGCTCACCCACCGGGACAGGGGGCAACTATGGCTACACCTTC
CASSPTGTGGNYGYTF
>TRBJ2-7|few|TRBV12-3/TRBV12-4|TRBD1
TGTGCCAGCAGTCAAGACAGGGCCTACGAGCAGTACTTC
CASSQDRAYEQYF
>TRBJ2-5|NA|TRBV7-2|NA
TGTGCCAGCAGCTTGAGTTTGGGCGAGACCCAGTACTTC
CASSLSLGETQYF
>TRBJ2-2|NA|TRBV18|NA
TGTGCCAGCTCACCCGTCAGCACCGGGGAGCTGTTTTTT
CASSPVSTGELFF
>TRBJ2-1|few|TRBV29-1|TRBD2
TGCAGCGTTGAAGTCCGACTAGCGGGAGCCGTCGATGAGCAGTTCTTC
CSVEVRLAGAVDEQFF
>TRBJ2-3|NA|TRBV9|NA
TGTGCCAGCAGCGTAAGAAGTGCGGGGCCAGATACGCAGTATTTT
CASSVRSAGPDTQYF
>TRBJ2-7|few|TRBV11-2|NA
TGTGCCAGCAGCTACGAACAGGGGCAGTACTTC
CASSYEQGQYF
>TRBJ2-7|NA|TRBV5-1|TRBD1
TGCGCCAGCAGCAAGGACAGGAACTCCTACGAGCAGTACTTC
CASSKDRNSYEQYF
>TRBJ2-7|NA|TRBV7-2|TRBD2
TGTGCCAGCAGCCTGGGACTAGTAACGCTCGAGCAGTACTTC
CASSLGLVTLEQYF
>TRBJ2-3|NA|TRBV18|NA
TGTGCCAGCTCACGTCAGCGCACCACAGATACGCAGTATTTT
CASSRQRTTDTQYF
>TRBJ1-4|NA|TRBV19|TRBD1
TGTGCCACTGAGAAGGACAGGGGGGGGACTAATGAAAAACTGTTTTTT
CATEKDRGGTNEKLFF
>TRBJ2-5|NA|TRBV2|NA
TGTGCCAGCAGATTTCAGGGGATTTTACAAGAGACCCAGTACTTC
CASRFQGILQETQYF
>TRBJ2-1|few|TRBV7-9|NA
TGTGCCAGCAGTGGGGCTTACAATGAGCAGTTCTTC
CASSGAYNEQFF
>TRBJ2-7|NA|TRBV15|NA
TGTGCCACCAGCAGAGATCAATTGGATACCTACGAGCAGTACTTC
CATSRDQLDTYEQYF
>TRBJ2-2|NA|TRBV4-2|TRBD2
TGTGCCAGCAGCCAAGCTTGGCGGGGGGGCGCGAACGGGGAGCTGTTTTTT
CASSQAWRGGANGELFF